One and the same sample provided the 7 T cell receptor beta chains below, sequenced in a study of CD8 T cells in ankylosing spondylitis. From the 5' RACE reads, TCRdb called clonotypes with MiXCR, one entry per CDR3 protein. In the table there are 190,000 or so distinct CDR3 sequences, 9.5% to 15% of which are singletons. The sequenced sample consisted of blood, either unsorted or a sorted T cell fraction (not recorded which). The receptors come from a male donor with ankylosing spondylitis or in good health (not recorded which).

This clonotype was observed a handful of times. V and J are TRBV5-1 and TRBJ2-7; no clear D. The CDR3 sequence is 14 residues long. V was trimmed by 2 bases and J by 2 bases, leaving 11 bases between them. CDR1 is SGHRS, CDR2 YFSETQ, per germline. CDR3 protein: CASSLQTETYEQYF. CDR3 coding DNA: TGCGCCAGCAGCTTACAGACCGAAACCTACGAGCAGTACTTC.

The gene calls are TRBV7-8 and TRBJ2-7; the match to TRBD1 covers 8 bases. Germline V gives CDR1 SGHVS, CDR2 FQNEAQ. This CDR3 spans 17 amino acids. With V trimmed by 6 bases and J by 2 bases, 15 bases remained unmatched. In nucleotides, the CDR3 is TGTGCCAGCAGTTACCCACCCGATGGACAGGGTGCCTACGAGCAGTACTTC. It codes for CASSYPPDGQGAYEQYF.

This clonotype has a count of ten or more. The chain uses TRBV11-2 and TRBJ2-5; TRBD1 might be the D (6 bases). Looked up from germline, CDR1 is SGHAT and CDR2 is FQNNGV. The CDR3 is 14 residues long. Between the trimmed V and J ends, which lost 1 base and 5 bases, there was a span of 11 bases. The CDR3 loop is CASSLGAGQETQYF. The CDR3 DNA reads TGTGCCAGCAGCTTAGGGGCAGGACAGGAGACCCAGTACTTC.

The chain is built from TRBV19 and TRBJ2-3, with a tentative D call TRBD1 (7 bases). CDR3 length equals 15 residues. The germline gives CDR1 LNHDA, CDR2 SQIVND (reference sequence). The V and J ends lost 3 bases and 4 bases respectively, with 14 bases between them. CDR3 sequence reads: CASSITDREADTQYF. Written as DNA, the CDR3 is TGTGCCAGTAGTATTACAGACAGGGAGGCAGATACGCAGTATTTT.

Comment on this clonotype: The germline gene is not matched at one end of the junction; a read error may be the cause. The CDR3 protein is CASSLAGETVNYVQYF. The CDR3, as DNA: TGTGCCAGCAGCTTAGCTGGGGAGACAGTTAACTACGTGCAGTACTTC. The J gene is TRBJ2-7, the V gene TRBV11-2, with D perhaps assigned TRBD1 or TRBD2 (5 bases each). This CDR3 is built from 16 residues. Per the germline V gene, CDR1 is SGHAT and CDR2 is FQNNGV.

The genes are TRBV29-1 and TRBJ1-2; tentatively, D is TRBD1 (5 bases). CDR1 SQVTM and CDR2 ANQGSEA come from the germline V gene. The V and J ends lost 7 bases and 3 bases respectively, with 6 bases between them. The CDR3 runs 10 residues. The CDR3: CSGGDYGYTF. CDR3 coding DNA: TGCAGCGGAGGGGACTATGGCTACACCTTC.

This chain links TRBV4-1 with TRBJ2-1; no firm D call. Germline lookup yields CDR1 MGHRA and CDR2 YSYEKL. There are 12 residues in the CDR3. With 1 base removed from V and 14 bases from J, the gap between germline ends came to 12 bases. CDR3 DNA: TGCGCCAGCAGCCAAGGCAGCTACGAGAAGTTCTTC. This encodes CASSQGSYEKFF.